A selection of T cell receptor beta chains follows, all from one sample in a study of T cells in Graves' hyperthyroidism and ophthalmopathy. MiXCR was run by TCRdb on the multiplex PCR reads, yielding one entry per CDR3 protein. The sample lists under 800,000 distinct CDR3 sequences, about 15% seen once, with roughly 10% in the top ten. The sequenced material came from blood. These receptors were obtained from a woman aged 18-35 years with Graves' hyperthyroidism. The CDR3 runs from the conserved cysteine through the conserved F or W. D genes are given only for firm matches. For some rows the clone size is stated as once, few or many, or as a class when expanded; others skip it.

>TRBV27|.|TRBJ2-1|.
CASSLQVACNEQFF
TGTGCCAGCAGTTTACAGGTGGCGTGCAATGAGCAGTTCTTC
>TRBV28|TRBD2|TRBJ2-3|few
CASSLGLAAFPDTQYF
TGTGCCAGCAGTTTGGGACTAGCGGCGTTTCCAGATACGCAGTATTTT
>TRBV20-1|.|TRBJ2-7|.
CSAREGLYYEQYF
TGCAGTGCTAGAGAGGGACTCTACTACGAGCAGTACTTC
>TRBV2|.|TRBJ2-4|many
CASSPLAVRAKNIQYF
TGTGCCAGCAGCCCCCTGGCGGTTCGGGCCAAAAACATTCAGTACTTC
>TRBV5-8|.|TRBJ1-1|many
CASGVNTEAFF
TGTGCCAGCGGGGTGAACACTGAAGCTTTCTTT
>TRBV14|.|TRBJ2-1|.
CASSQEWLLNEQFF
TGTGCCAGCAGCCAAGAGTGGCTGCTCAATGAGCAGTTCTTC
>TRBV6-2/TRBV6-3|.|TRBJ2-7|many
CASSYRLNYEQYF
TGTGCCAGCAGTTATAGGCTGAACTACGAGCAGTACTTC
>TRBV6-4|TRBD2|TRBJ2-7|.
CASSDLGHREGSDEQYF
TGTGCCAGCAGTGACCTTGGACATAGGGAGGGGAGTGACGAGCAGTACTTC
>TRBV18|.|TRBJ1-3|.
CASSPPTWGRNGNTIYF
TGTGCCAGCTCACCACCGACATGGGGGAGGAATGGAAACACCATATATTTT
>TRBV5-1|.|TRBJ1-2|.
CASREFPPSWTYGYTF
TGCGCCAGCAGAGAATTCCCCCCCAGTTGGACCTATGGCTACACCTTC
>TRBV11-2|TRBD2|TRBJ2-2|.
CASSFVFGTSGTTGELFF
TGTGCCAGCAGCTTTGTATTCGGGACTAGCGGGACCACCGGGGAGCTGTTTTTT
>TRBV7-3|.|TRBJ2-1|many
CASSDYSYNEQFF
TGTGCCAGCAGCGATTACTCCTACAATGAGCAGTTCTTC
>TRBV19|TRBD1|TRBJ1-2|.
CASSEGQEFSYGYTF
TGTGCCAGTAGTGAGGGACAGGAATTTAGCTATGGCTACACCTTC
>TRBV6-1|.|TRBJ1-5|.
CASSARENSNQPQHF
TGTGCCAGCAGTGCAAGGGAAAATAGCAATCAGCCCCAGCATTTT
>TRBV7-9|.|TRBJ2-4|.
CASSFGKSGNIQYF
TGTGCCAGCAGCTTCGGGAAAAGCGGTAACATTCAGTACTTC
>TRBV27|TRBD2|TRBJ2-1|many
CASMSASGSREQFF
TGTGCCAGCATGTCGGCTAGCGGGAGTCGTGAGCAGTTCTTC
>TRBV2|TRBD1|TRBJ2-1|few
CASTGQGYNEQFF
TGTGCCAGCACGGGACAGGGCTACAATGAGCAGTTCTTC
>TRBV6-1|.|TRBJ1-5|.
CASSEPRGSNQPQHF
TGTGCCAGCAGTGAACCGCGTGGTAGCAATCAGCCCCAGCATTTT
>TRBV24-1|.|TRBJ2-5|few
CATSDLQETQYF
TGTGCCACCAGTGATTTGCAAGAGACCCAGTACTTC
>TRBV29-1|.|TRBJ2-5|.
CSVEDIRGVETQYF
TGCAGCGTTGAAGACATTAGGGGAGTAGAGACCCAGTACTTC
>TRBV19|TRBD1|TRBJ1-3|.
CASSITGTGNGNTIYF
TGTGCCAGTAGTATTACCGGGACAGGGAATGGAAACACCATATATTTT
>TRBV12-3/TRBV12-4|.|TRBJ2-1|many
CASRVDRYDNEQFF
TGTGCCAGCAGGGTTGACAGGTACGACAATGAGCAGTTCTTC
>TRBV7-9|.|TRBJ1-1|.
CASSFSGEGDTEAFF
TGTGCCAGCAGCTTCTCAGGGGAGGGGGACACTGAAGCTTTCTTT
>TRBV2|.|TRBJ2-1|many
CASSGENEQFF
TGTGCCAGCAGTGGAGAGAATGAGCAGTTCTTC
>TRBV7-9|.|TRBJ2-1|many
CASSSGPDNEQFF
TGTGCCAGCAGCTCGGGACCAGACAATGAGCAGTTCTTC
>TRBV6-1|.|TRBJ2-1|.
CASSVRGYLRGYNEQFF
TGTGCCAGCAGTGTTAGGGGCTACTTGCGTGGCTACAATGAGCAGTTCTTC
>TRBV28|.|TRBJ1-1|many
CASSLTPSSEAFF
TGTGCCAGCAGCCTAACGCCGAGCAGTGAAGCTTTCTTT
>TRBV10-1|.|TRBJ2-3|many
CASSERIPDTQYF
TGCGCCAGCAGTGAGCGGATCCCAGATACGCAGTATTTT
>TRBV7-9|.|TRBJ2-1|few
CASAGAPSYNEQFF
TGTGCCAGTGCTGGGGCCCCATCCTACAATGAGCAGTTCTTC
>TRBV11-2|.|TRBJ2-7|many
CASSFTPNYEQYF
TGTGCCAGCAGCTTCACCCCTAATTACGAGCAGTACTTC
>TRBV5-1|TRBD1|TRBJ2-3|few
CASSLLQGALDTQYF
TGCGCCAGCAGCTTGTTACAGGGGGCGCTGGATACGCAGTATTTT
>TRBV30|.|TRBJ1-1|many
CAWSPGGLNTEAFF
TGTGCCTGGAGTCCGGGAGGCCTGAACACTGAAGCTTTCTTT
>TRBV20-1|TRBD2|TRBJ2-3|many
CSASVEAGGWDTQYF
TGCAGTGCTTCCGTGGAAGCGGGAGGTTGGGATACGCAGTATTTT
>TRBV7-8|TRBD2|TRBJ2-1|many
CASGRLAVSYNEQFF
TGTGCCAGCGGACGACTAGCGGTCTCCTACAATGAGCAGTTCTTC
>TRBV7-9|.|TRBJ1-5|few
CASSPIASHNQPQHF
TGTGCCAGCAGCCCCATAGCATCCCACAATCAGCCCCAGCATTTT
>TRBV7-8|.|TRBJ1-5|.
CASSLVLWQPQHF
TGTGCCAGCAGCTTAGTCTTGTGGCAGCCCCAGCATTTT
>TRBV30|.|TRBJ2-7|.
CAWSAWTEDEQYF
TGTGCCTGGAGTGCCTGGACAGAGGACGAGCAGTACTTC
>TRBV30|.|TRBJ1-3|few
CAWMQGFSSGNTIYF
TGTGCCTGGATGCAGGGATTCTCCTCTGGAAACACCATATATTTT
>TRBV6-1|TRBD1|TRBJ1-1|.
CASSERTGVGDTEAFF
TGTGCCAGCAGTGAAAGGACAGGGGTCGGGGACACTGAAGCTTTCTTT
>TRBV27|.|TRBJ1-5|.
CASRPPTGQPQHF
TGTGCCAGCAGACCGCCCACGGGGCAGCCCCAGCATTTT
>TRBV7-2|.|TRBJ1-2|many
CASSYDRQSLPNYGYTF
TGTGCCAGCAGCTACGATCGACAGTCCCTACCTAACTATGGCTACACCTTC
>TRBV30|.|TRBJ1-5|many
CAWSVQDSQPQHF
TGTGCCTGGAGTGTACAGGACAGCCAGCCCCAGCATTTT
>TRBV28|TRBD2|TRBJ2-3|few
CASSTPLAGVGSTQYF
TGTGCCAGCAGTACGCCCCTAGCGGGAGTTGGGTCAACGCAGTATTTT
>TRBV20-1|.|TRBJ2-1|many
CSASSYRRGRYNEQFF
TGCAGTGCTAGCTCTTATCGTAGGGGTCGCTACAATGAGCAGTTCTTC
>TRBV15|TRBD1|TRBJ1-5|.
CATSSRDRINQPQHF
TGTGCCACCAGCAGCCGGGACAGGATCAATCAGCCCCAGCATTTT